This TCR beta chain came from a study of PD-L1 blockade in urothelial cancer. Study-level background: At 3 weeks (second dose) and 6 weeks after starting treatment, blood was analyzed. Across blood samples, T cells had a median count of approximately 130,000.

Study-wide points: Blood clones associated with the tumor expanded more at 3 weeks in durable-benefit patients.

Using immunoSEQ multiplex PCR, the repertoire was profiled, and TCRdb retains in-frame clones only, with some absent. The sample lists about 95,000 clones; 85% to 90% were seen once. Comments on this clone: Antigen: not known.

This CDR3 is built from 14 residues. The ends lost 8 bases at V and 4 bases at J; junction bases unmatched: 7. Looked up from germline, CDR1 is MNHEY and CDR2 is SMNVEV (reference sequence). As to time point: pretreatment peripheral blood. Each patient gave between 1 and 8 samples, pretreatment and on-treatment. The input for sequencing was PBMCs, taken around atezolizumab (anti-PD-L1) treatment. J is TRBJ1-5 and V is TRBV27, with 8 bases matching TRBD1. This sequence was found in a man aged 60 to 69 with urothelial cancer. Here the CDR3 DNA reads TGTGCCAGCGGACCGGGACAGGTGAATCAGCCCCAGCATTTT. It is translated as CASGPGQVNQPQHF.